This T cell receptor beta chain originates from a study of blood T cell repertoires in COVID-19. Study-wide background: Nucleic acid was either cDNA or gDNA, and it came from T cells, B-cell-depleted T cells, or PBMCs.

CDR1 is SGHRS and CDR2 is YFSETQ in the germline V gene. V gave up 5 bases and J gave up 1 base; unmatched junction bases: 8. CDR3 length: 15 amino acids. Produced via immunoSEQ multiplex PCR; TCRdb's table is partial and in-frame only. The table includes 55,000 to 75,000 clones, about 81% detected once. This chain joins TRBV5-1 and TRBJ1-1, with 7 bases that match TRBD1. Sample: peripheral blood. The clonotype was recovered from a human donor in a cohort sampled during active COVID-19. In DNA, the CDR3 is TGCGCCAGCAGGCCAACCGGGACAGCGAACACTGAAGCTTTCTTT. Encoded protein: CASRPTGTANTEAFF. Variable domain in full (rest from reference TRBV5-1 and TRBJ1-1): KAGVTQTPRYLIKTRGQQVTLSCSPISGHRSVSWYQQTPGQGLQFLFEYFSETQRNKGNFPGRFSGRQFSNSRSEMNVSTLELGDSALYLCASRPTGTANTEAFFGQGTRLTVV.